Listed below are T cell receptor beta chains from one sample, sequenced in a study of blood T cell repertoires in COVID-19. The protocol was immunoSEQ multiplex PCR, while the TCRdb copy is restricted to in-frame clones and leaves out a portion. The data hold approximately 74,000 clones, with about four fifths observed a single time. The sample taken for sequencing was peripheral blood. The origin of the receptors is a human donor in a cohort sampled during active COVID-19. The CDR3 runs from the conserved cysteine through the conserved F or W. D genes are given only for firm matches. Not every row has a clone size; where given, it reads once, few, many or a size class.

CDR3: CASSSGTSGIADTQYF
DNA: TGTGCCAGCAGCTCCGGGACTAGCGGGATCGCAGATACGCAGTATTTT
D: TRBD2
J: TRBJ2-3
length: 16
size: .
V: TRBV9

CDR3: CASSSILSPGELFF
DNA: TGTGCCAGCAGCTCGATTCTTAGCCCCGGGGAGCTGTTTTTT
D: .
J: TRBJ2-2
length: 14
size: .
V: TRBV5-4

CDR3: CASSFGQGGLTPLHF
DNA: TGTGCCAGCAGCTTTGGGCAAGGCGGGCTGACACCCCTCCACTTT
D: .
J: TRBJ1-6
length: 15
size: .
V: TRBV5-4

CDR3: CASSGSGNEQFF
DNA: TGTGCCAGTAGCGGGAGCGGTAATGAGCAGTTCTTC
D: TRBD2
J: TRBJ2-1
length: 12
size: .
V: TRBV14

CDR3: CASSFEGVGSYTF
DNA: TGTGCCAGCAGCTTTGAAGGGGTGGGCAGCTACACCTTC
D: .
J: TRBJ1-2
length: 13
size: .
V: TRBV7-2

CDR3: CSARLYTEAFF
DNA: TGCAGTGCTAGACTTTACACTGAAGCTTTCTTT
D: .
J: TRBJ1-1
length: 11
size: .
V: TRBV20-1

CDR3: CASSEGLGALKTQYF
DNA: TGTGCCAGCAGTGAGGGACTAGGGGCCCTAAAGACCCAGTACTTC
D: TRBD2
J: TRBJ2-5
length: 15
size: .
V: TRBV6-1

CDR3: CASSWTGETQYF
DNA: TGCGCCAGCAGTTGGACTGGAGAGACCCAGTACTTC
D: .
J: TRBJ2-5
length: 12
size: .
V: TRBV10-2

CDR3: CASSAILGPGYNEQFF
DNA: TGTGCCAGCAGCGCTATACTAGGCCCGGGTTACAATGAGCAGTTCTTC
D: .
J: TRBJ2-1
length: 16
size: .
V: TRBV5-5

CDR3: CASSQEGRGMETQYF
DNA: TGTGCCAGCAGCCAAGAAGGCAGGGGAATGGAGACCCAGTACTTC
D: .
J: TRBJ2-5
length: 15
size: once
V: TRBV3-1/TRBV3-2

CDR3: CASGRGQGAYEQYF
DNA: TGTGCCAGCGGAAGAGGACAGGGGGCATACGAGCAGTACTTC
D: TRBD1
J: TRBJ2-7
length: 14
size: .
V: TRBV2

CDR3: CASSQRPAGGADTQYF
DNA: TGTGCCAGCAGCCAACGACCAGCGGGAGGGGCAGATACGCAGTATTTT
D: TRBD2
J: TRBJ2-3
length: 16
size: .
V: TRBV7-2

CDR3: CSAPEGRGMFF
DNA: TGCAGTGCCCCGGAGGGGAGAGGTATGTTCTTC
D: .
J: TRBJ2-1
length: 11
size: .
V: TRBV20-1

CDR3: CASGDRNTEAFF
DNA: TGTGCCAGCGGGGACAGGAACACTGAAGCTTTCTTT
D: TRBD1
J: TRBJ1-1
length: 12
size: .
V: TRBV27

CDR3: CASSLSRDSYEQYF
DNA: TGTGCCAGCAGCTTAAGCCGGGACTCCTACGAGCAGTACTTC
D: .
J: TRBJ2-7
length: 14
size: .
V: TRBV11-3

CDR3: CASSQTPGLGRGDEQFF
DNA: TGTGCCAGCAGTCAAACCCCGGGACTAGGGCGGGGCGATGAGCAGTTCTTC
D: TRBD2
J: TRBJ2-1
length: 17
size: .
V: TRBV27

CDR3: CASTSPAGGDYGYTF
DNA: TGTGCCAGCACTTCCCCTGCGGGGGGGGACTATGGCTACACCTTC
D: .
J: TRBJ1-2
length: 15
size: .
V: TRBV28

CDR3: CASSEMGGYQPQHF
DNA: TGTGCCAGCAGCGAGATGGGAGGGTATCAGCCCCAGCATTTT
D: .
J: TRBJ1-5
length: 14
size: once
V: TRBV6-4

CDR3: CASSILLAGGTSGPQYF
DNA: TGTGCCAGCAGCATACTACTAGCGGGCGGAACCTCCGGGCCCCAGTACTTC
D: TRBD2
J: TRBJ2-5
length: 17
size: .
V: TRBV13

CDR3: CASSTGQGNGDTQYF
DNA: TGTGCCAGCAGCACGGGACAAGGTAACGGGGATACGCAGTATTTT
D: .
J: TRBJ2-3
length: 15
size: .
V: TRBV7-2

CDR3: CASSLQGAFGEKLFF
DNA: TGTGCCAGCAGCTTACAGGGGGCATTTGGAGAAAAACTGTTTTTT
D: TRBD1
J: TRBJ1-4
length: 15
size: .
V: TRBV5-5

CDR3: CASSYSATGYQPQHF
DNA: TGTGCCAGCAGTTACTCCGCGACAGGGTACCAGCCCCAGCATTTT
D: TRBD1
J: TRBJ1-5
length: 15
size: .
V: TRBV6-6

CDR3: CASSLSFGRGREQYF
DNA: TGTGCCAGCAGTTTATCGTTCGGCAGGGGTCGCGAGCAGTACTTC
D: .
J: TRBJ2-7
length: 15
size: few
V: TRBV27

CDR3: CASSLGWRSSTDTQYF
DNA: TGTGCCAGCAGCTTAGGCTGGAGGTCAAGCACAGATACGCAGTATTTT
D: .
J: TRBJ2-3
length: 16
size: .
V: TRBV11-2

CDR3: CASSLIQGEEQYF
DNA: TGTGCCAGCTCACTTATCCAGGGCGAAGAGCAGTACTTC
D: .
J: TRBJ2-7
length: 13
size: few
V: TRBV18

CDR3: CASSGGQAGGELFF
DNA: TGTGCCAGCAGCGGTGGACAGGCTGGCGGGGAGCTGTTTTTT
D: TRBD1
J: TRBJ2-2
length: 14
size: .
V: TRBV5-5

CDR3: CASSQGTDNEQFF
DNA: TGTGCCAGCAGCCAAGGGACAGACAATGAGCAGTTCTTC
D: TRBD1
J: TRBJ2-1
length: 13
size: .
V: TRBV5-4

CDR3: CASSLWTSGFQETQYF
DNA: TGTGCCAGCAGTTTGTGGACTAGCGGATTCCAAGAGACCCAGTACTTC
D: TRBD2
J: TRBJ2-5
length: 16
size: .
V: TRBV28

CDR3: CASRTGVGNTIYF
DNA: TGTGCCAGCAGGACAGGGGTTGGAAACACCATATATTTT
D: TRBD1
J: TRBJ1-3
length: 13
size: .
V: TRBV2

CDR3: CASSPKTGVRNEQFF
DNA: TGTGCCAGTAGTCCAAAGACAGGGGTCCGCAATGAGCAGTTCTTC
D: TRBD1
J: TRBJ2-1
length: 15
size: .
V: TRBV19

CDR3: CAWSDRATIATDTQYF
DNA: TGTGCCTGGAGTGACAGGGCCACCATTGCGACAGATACGCAGTATTTT
D: .
J: TRBJ2-3
length: 16
size: .
V: TRBV30

CDR3: CASSLSGTNVLTF
DNA: TGTGCCAGCAGTTTGTCAGGAACCAACGTCCTGACTTTC
D: .
J: TRBJ2-6
length: 13
size: .
V: TRBV12-3/TRBV12-4

CDR3: CASSPSRGGLEQYF
DNA: TGTGCCAGCTCACCGAGTAGGGGGGGTCTCGAGCAGTACTTC
D: .
J: TRBJ2-7
length: 14
size: few
V: TRBV18

CDR3: CASTLARDRVLTNPQFF
DNA: TGTGCCAGCACTCTGGCGAGGGACAGGGTACTTACTAACCCGCAGTTCTTC
D: TRBD1
J: TRBJ2-1
length: 17
size: .
V: TRBV2

CDR3: CASSQELGAREQYF
DNA: TGTGCCAGCAGCCAAGAATTAGGGGCGCGCGAGCAGTACTTC
D: .
J: TRBJ2-7
length: 14
size: .
V: TRBV14

CDR3: CASARGREGTGELFF
DNA: TGTGCCAGCGCCAGAGGCAGGGAGGGCACCGGGGAGCTGTTTTTT
D: TRBD2
J: TRBJ2-2
length: 15
size: .
V: TRBV2

CDR3: CASSLKTGSGYGYTF
DNA: TGTGCCAGCAGCTTGAAGACAGGGTCTGGGTATGGCTACACCTTC
D: TRBD1
J: TRBJ1-2
length: 15
size: .
V: TRBV5-5

CDR3: CATSDAGGRGETQYF
DNA: TGTGCCACCAGTGACGCGGGAGGTAGGGGGGAGACCCAGTACTTC
D: TRBD2
J: TRBJ2-5
length: 15
size: few
V: TRBV24-1

CDR3: CASSVGGLAAYEQYF
DNA: TGTGCCAGCAGCGTAGGGGGACTAGCCGCCTACGAGCAGTACTTC
D: TRBD2
J: TRBJ2-7
length: 15
size: .
V: TRBV9

CDR3: CASRATLNQPQHF
DNA: TGTGCCAGCAGGGCTACCCTAAATCAGCCCCAGCATTTT
D: .
J: TRBJ1-5
length: 13
size: .
V: TRBV19

CDR3: CASSPTGQGVMNTEAFF
DNA: TGCGCCAGCAGCCCGACGGGACAGGGAGTCATGAACACTGAAGCTTTCTTT
D: TRBD1
J: TRBJ1-1
length: 17
size: .
V: TRBV5-1

CDR3: CASRGTDYEQYF
DNA: TGTGCCAGCAGAGGGACAGACTACGAGCAGTACTTC
D: TRBD1
J: TRBJ2-7
length: 12
size: .
V: TRBV6-5

CDR3: CASSIDDRRTYGYTF
DNA: TGTGCCAGTAGTATAGATGACAGGCGTACCTATGGCTACACCTTC
D: .
J: TRBJ1-2
length: 15
size: .
V: TRBV19

CDR3: CASSPPSTGGSNQPQHF
DNA: TGTGCCAGCTCACCACCCTCGACAGGGGGCAGCAATCAGCCCCAGCATTTT
D: TRBD1
J: TRBJ1-5
length: 17
size: .
V: TRBV18

CDR3: CASSGQGLSGTDTQYF
DNA: TGTGCCAGCAGTGGACAGGGGCTTAGTGGCACAGATACGCAGTATTTT
D: TRBD1
J: TRBJ2-3
length: 16
size: few
V: TRBV27

CDR3: CASSPRDTEKLFF
DNA: TGTGCCAGCTCACCCCGGGACACTGAAAAACTGTTTTTT
D: .
J: TRBJ1-4
length: 13
size: .
V: TRBV18

CDR3: CASGLSYEQYF
DNA: TGTGCCAGCGGCCTTTCCTACGAGCAGTACTTC
D: .
J: TRBJ2-7
length: 11
size: once
V: TRBV28

CDR3: CASRPTGGNTIYF
DNA: TGTGCCAGCAGGCCGACAGGGGGAAACACCATATATTTT
D: TRBD1
J: TRBJ1-3
length: 13
size: .
V: TRBV7-9

CDR3: CAIRPDSGNEKLFF
DNA: TGTGCCATCAGACCGGACAGCGGAAATGAAAAACTGTTTTTT
D: .
J: TRBJ1-4
length: 14
size: .
V: TRBV10-3

CDR3: CASSQTSGRTDTQYF
DNA: TGTGCCAGCAGCCAAACTAGCGGGAGAACAGATACGCAGTATTTT
D: TRBD2
J: TRBJ2-3
length: 15
size: .
V: TRBV3-1/TRBV3-2

CDR3: CASSREGRLNEAFF
DNA: TGTGCCAGCTCGCGGGAAGGGCGTTTGAATGAAGCTTTCTTT
D: .
J: TRBJ1-1
length: 14
size: .
V: TRBV18

CDR3: CASSTSGELFF
DNA: TGTGCCAGTAGTACCAGTGGGGAGCTGTTTTTT
D: .
J: TRBJ2-2
length: 11
size: .
V: TRBV19

CDR3: CASSVGTGKGADTQYF
DNA: TGTGCCAGCAGTGTAGGGACAGGGAAAGGTGCAGATACGCAGTATTTT
D: TRBD1
J: TRBJ2-3
length: 16
size: once
V: TRBV2

CDR3: CASSLIAGGSHNEQFF
DNA: TGTGCCAGCAGCCTAATAGCGGGAGGGTCCCACAATGAGCAGTTCTTC
D: TRBD2
J: TRBJ2-1
length: 16
size: .
V: TRBV11-2

CDR3: CASSFGQDNEQFF
DNA: TGTGCCAGTAGTTTTGGACAGGACAATGAGCAGTTCTTC
D: TRBD1
J: TRBJ2-1
length: 13
size: .
V: TRBV19